The 16 T cell receptor beta chains below come from one sample, sequenced in a study of cytomegalovirus exposure and HLA in healthy donors (dated 2017 in TCRdb). Library preparation was by the immunoSEQ multiplex PCR assay. For the multiplex PCR, a mixture combining 60 forward primers for TCR Vbeta segments and 13 reverse primers for TCR Jbeta segments was used. The clones in this table, taken by TCRdb from immuneACCESS, are in-frame only. Not every clone is retained; where verified, under half of the shortfall comes from an unresolved V gene, and the cause of the rest is unknown. Present in this sample are approximately 100,000 clones, roughly 77% of which were seen just once. The ten largest make up 3% to 4.5% of the sample. The sequencing sample was made of PBMCs. Source of these receptors: a woman between 50 and 59 years old in good health and CMV-seropositive.

The chain employs TRBV7-9 and TRBJ2-7, with D unclear. Germline V gene sequence: CDR1 SEHNR, CDR2 FQNEAQ (reference sequence). There are 13 residues in the CDR3. With 4 bases removed from V and 3 bases from J, the gap between germline ends came to 10 bases. Written as DNA, the CDR3 is TGTGCCAGCAGCTCCGACATTTACTACGAGCAGTACTTC. The encoded protein is CASSSDIYYEQYF.

V is TRBV28 and J is TRBJ1-1; 8 bases map to TRBD1. V shed 2 bases, J shed 0 bases, and the junction held 5 bases outside the gene matches. This CDR3 has 16 amino acids. Germline V gene sequence: CDR1 MDHEN, CDR2 SYDVKM. CDR3 nucleotide sequence: TGTGCCAGCAGTTTAATAACAGGGGGTATGAACACTGAAGCTTTCTTT. Protein: CASSLITGGMNTEAFF.

The table lists this clone with a few counts. The chain carries TRBV5-6 and TRBJ1-1, with a weak D call TRBD1 (5 bases). V gave up 4 bases and J gave up 3 bases, with 19 bases separating them. Germline values: CDR1 SGHDT, CDR2 YYEEEE. This CDR3 spans 16 amino acids. CDR3 protein: CASSKSGTREDTEAFF. The CDR3 region has the DNA TGTGCCAGCAGCAAATCAGGGACTAGGGAAGACACTGAAGCTTTCTTT.

This rearrangement joins TRBV5-1 to TRBJ2-1, with TRBD2 matching 8 bases. There are 15 residues in the CDR3. V trimming: 0 bases; J trimming: 8 bases; junction bases outside the gene matches: 7. The germline gives CDR1 SGHRS, CDR2 YFSETQ. Here the CDR3 reads CASSLGRGGLDEQFF. The DNA for the CDR3 is TGCGCCAGCAGCTTGGGCCGGGGGGGACTCGATGAGCAGTTCTTC.

The chain is built from TRBV7-9 and TRBJ2-5; 14 nucleotides match TRBD2. V lost 5 bases and J lost 4; bases outside the gene matches: 3. The CDR3 extends over 15 amino acids. Germline V gene lookup returns CDR1 SEHNR and CDR2 FQNEAQ (reference sequence). DNA of the CDR3: TGTGCCAGCAGCGCGGGACTAGCGGGAGCAGAGACCCAGTACTTC. Translated: CASSAGLAGAETQYF.

This clone appeared a single time. This rearrangement joins TRBV30 to TRBJ2-1, with 7 bases lining up with TRBD2. This CDR3 contains 14 residues. The V and J ends lost 4 bases and 8 bases, in that order; junction bases with no gene match: 11. CDR1 is GTSNPN and CDR2 is SVGIG in the germline V gene (reference sequence). CDR3 loop: CAWTLSGVGDEQFF. In DNA, the CDR3 is TGTGCCTGGACCCTGAGCGGGGTAGGGGATGAGCAGTTCTTC.

V usage is TRBV19 and J usage is TRBJ2-5, with 7 bases aligning to TRBD2. CDR3 size: 15 residues. CDR1 is LNHDA and CDR2 is SQIVND in the germline V gene (reference sequence). Trimming removed 5 bases from V and 5 bases from J; junction bases left unmatched: 11. In nucleotides, the CDR3 is TGTGCCAGTAGTGCGGCGGGGGTCCAAGGGGAGACCCAGTACTTC. Translation: CASSAAGVQGETQYF.

This chain joins TRBV10-2 and TRBJ2-6, with a possible D match to TRBD2 (5 bases). CDR3 length equals 19 residues. The germline V gene encodes CDR1 WSHSY and CDR2 SAAADI. V lost 3 bases, J lost 2 bases, and 20 bases lay in between. CDR3 nucleotides: TGCGCCAGCAGTGACAAAACGAGGGTCCATGAGGCTGGGGCCAACGTCCTGACTTTC. This translates into CASSDKTRVHEAGANVLTF.

The chain carries TRBV9 and TRBJ1-1, with D maybe TRBD1 (5 bases). Germline CDR1 SGDLS, CDR2 YYNGEE. The CDR3 runs 14 residues. Trimming left V 7 bases short and J 1 base short, with 14 bases between. DNA of the CDR3: TGTGCCAGCGGGGTGGGGCAGGGGAACACTGAAGCTTTCTTT. It yields the protein CASGVGQGNTEAFF.

The chain combines TRBV5-6 with TRBJ2-3; 15 bases fit TRBD2. Losses at the gene ends were 2 bases for V and 5 bases for J; bases not matched to a gene: 9. Germline V gene lookup returns CDR1 SGHDT and CDR2 YYEEEE. The CDR3 is made up of 18 amino acids. The CDR3 is CASSFGTSGRRRGDTQYF. The CDR3 DNA follows: TGTGCCAGCAGCTTCGGGACTAGCGGGAGGAGGCGGGGAGATACGCAGTATTTT.

The V gene is TRBV18, the J gene TRBJ1-2; D call uncertain. CDR1 is KGHSH, CDR2 LQKENI, per germline. Deletions cut 3 bases from V and 6 bases from J, with 14 bases between. This CDR3 spans 14 amino acids. This chain's CDR3 is CASSPTGEGNGYTF. The CDR3 bases are TGTGCCAGCTCACCTACGGGAGAAGGGAATGGCTACACCTTC.

This rearrangement joins TRBV2 to TRBJ1-2; TRBD1 aligns across 7 bases. Germline V gives CDR1 SNHLY, CDR2 FYNNEI. V lost 7 bases and J lost 7; bases outside the gene matches: 3. The CDR3 runs to 11 residues. DNA for the CDR3: TGTGCCAGCATCGGGACAGCTGGCTACACCTTC. Its translation: CASIGTAGYTF.

In the case of this clone: One end of the junction does not line up with germline, which may come from a read error. The chain is built from TRBV7-9 and TRBJ1-1; 8 positions agree with TRBD1. This CDR3 region has 15 residues. CDR1 and CDR2 from the germline V gene are SEHNR and FQNEAQ (reference sequence). CDR3 residues: CSSSSQTGVNTEAFF. CDR3 DNA: TGTTCCAGCAGCTCCCAGACAGGGGTTAACACTGAAGCTTTCTTT. Full variable domain (remainder filled in from reference TRBV7-9 and TRBJ1-1): DTGVSQNPRHKITKRGQNVTFRCDPISEHNRLYWYRQTLGQGPEFLTYFQNEAQLEKSRLLSDRFSAERPKGSFSTLEIQRTEQGDSAMYLCSSSSQTGVNTEAFFGQGTRLTVV.

This clone has a handful of counts. J is TRBJ1-2 and V is TRBV5-1; D gene uncertain. From germline, CDR1 is SGHRS and CDR2 YFSETQ. This CDR3 is 12 amino acids long. V was trimmed by 5 bases and J by 6 bases, leaving 11 bases between them. CDR3 sequence: CASRSQTNGYTF. CDR3 DNA: TGCGCCAGCAGGTCCCAAACAAATGGCTACACCTTC.

In its sample, this clone was seen a few times. This chain uses TRBV5-1 with TRBJ2-2; tentatively, D is TRBD1 (5 bases). This CDR3 contains 19 residues. V lost 0 bases and J 4 bases, leaving 22 bases between the germline ends. Germline values: CDR1 SGHRS, CDR2 YFSETQ. The CDR3 spells CASSLGILQVPTGTGELFF. CDR3 DNA sequence: TGCGCCAGCAGCTTGGGAATATTACAGGTTCCCACGGGCACCGGGGAGCTGTTTTTT. The full variable domain, its missing parts supplied by reference TRBV5-1 and TRBJ2-2, is KAGVTQTPRYLIKTRGQQVTLSCSPISGHRSVSWYQQTPGQGLQFLFEYFSETQRNKGNFPGRFSGRQFSNSRSEMNVSTLELGDSALYLCASSLGILQVPTGTGELFFGEGSRLTVL.

This clone was recorded once. The J gene is TRBJ1-5, the V gene TRBV6-1, with a possible D match to TRBD1 (6 bases). Looked up from germline, CDR1 is MNHNS and CDR2 is SASEGT. The CDR3 has 16 residues. The V gene lost 3 bases and the J gene lost 4 bases, with 16 bases spanning the gap. The CDR3 region has the DNA TGTGCCAGCAGTGACCAGAACAGGGTAGGGAATCAGCCCCAGCATTTT. Translation gives CASSDQNRVGNQPQHF.